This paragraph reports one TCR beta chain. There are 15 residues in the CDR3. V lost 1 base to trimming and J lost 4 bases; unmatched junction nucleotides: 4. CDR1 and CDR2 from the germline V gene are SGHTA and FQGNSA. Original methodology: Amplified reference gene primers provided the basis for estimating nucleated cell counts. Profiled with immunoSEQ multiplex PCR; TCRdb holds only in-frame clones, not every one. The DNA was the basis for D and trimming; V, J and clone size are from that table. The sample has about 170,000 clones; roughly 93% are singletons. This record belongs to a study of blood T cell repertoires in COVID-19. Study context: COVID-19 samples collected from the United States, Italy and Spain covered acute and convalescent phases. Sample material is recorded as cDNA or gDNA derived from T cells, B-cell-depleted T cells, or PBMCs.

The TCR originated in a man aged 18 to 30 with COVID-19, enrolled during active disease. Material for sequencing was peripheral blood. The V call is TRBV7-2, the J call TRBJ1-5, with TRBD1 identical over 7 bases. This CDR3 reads CASSLVPGQNQPQHF. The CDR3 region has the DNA TGTGCCAGCAGCTTAGTCCCGGGACAGAATCAGCCCCAGCATTTT.